This T cell receptor (beta chain) is from a study of blood T cells in healthy people across ages. Only a few counts were recorded for this clonotype. Sample-barcoded 5' priming and a J-beta primer mix drove a second PCR of roughly 7 to 11 cycles. A template-switch adaptor containing 12 random nucleotides labeled each cDNA molecule. TCRdb re-analysed the 5' RACE reads in MiXCR, keeping a single row per CDR3 protein. The sample carries 1.5 million to 2 million distinct CDR3 sequences, less than 50% recorded once. The source is a woman between 35 and 50 years old in good health. Sequenced: blood.

The CDR3 nucleotides are TGTGCCAGCACGGGGGGTACCTATGGCTACACCTTC. Encoded protein: CASTGGTYGYTF. V usage is TRBV28 and J usage is TRBJ1-2; the D gene is possibly TRBD1 (5 bases). Between the trimmed V and J ends, which lost 7 bases and 4 bases, there was a span of 10 bases. CDR1 is MDHEN, CDR2 SYDVKM, per germline. The CDR3 spans 12 residues.